This TCR beta chain was sequenced in a study of blood T cell repertoires in COVID-19 (dated by TCRdb to the early 2020s). Regarding the study in general: Samples covering the acute and convalescent phases of COVID-19 were provided by collaborators in the United States, Italy and Spain. The material from the prospective study consisted of cDNA or gDNA derived from T cells, B-cell-depleted T cells, or PBMCs. The repertoires were released in a freely available public database meant as a resource for research on the immune response to SARS-CoV-2. The samples were drawn from the first 160 participants of the ongoing ImmuneRACE study and from 1,254 subjects provided by 6 global collaborators. Where available, HLA class I and class II types were taken from metadata supplied by the sample provider and were not determined by assay-based typing. The dataset comprised deeply sampled blood TCRbeta repertoires from subjects exposed to, actively infected with, or recovered from COVID-19. The sample metadata nearly always contained a de-identified subject ID, COVID-19 status, age in years and sex. What the study reported, not specific to this receptor: Clinical and demographic metadata were provided uncurated, with the amount varying by source and participant.

TCRbeta CDR3 regions were amplified from genomic DNA using the immunoSEQ Assay, a bias-controlled multiplex PCR. Regarding the original processing steps: Within the assay, amplification of reference gene primers was used to estimate how many nucleated cells each sample contained. To quantify the absolute abundance of each unique TCRbeta CDR3 rearrangement, sequence reads were collapsed and filtered. For each sample, productive Simpson clonality was calculated by taking the square root of Simpson's diversity index across productive rearrangements. This is the immuneACCESS table as TCRdb keeps it, with only in-frame sequences that have V and J called. A part of the clones is gone; compared with another copy, unresolved V genes explain less than half, and the rest is unexplained. That table gives V, J and clone size, and the DNA gave D and trimming. The sample profile shows 170,000 or so clones; roughly nine tenths of them were found once. Of the sample, 1.5% to 2% falls within the top ten clones.

CDR1 MNHNS and CDR2 SASEGT were looked up in the germline V gene. The CDR3 goes from the cysteine to the phenylalanine over 15 residues. Only CDR3 DNA is held: 45 bases, read in frame from base 1. V trim: 1 base; J trim: 4 bases; unmatched bases: 3. Of note for this clone: Its antigen is not yet known. No base quality values were provided; no much bigger clone lies one nucleotide off.

Samples from volunteer blood donors who had recovered from COVID-19 were contributed by a second Seattle source. Whole blood was collected in K2EDTA tubes by collaborating institutions according to the institutions' own protocols. For TCRbeta analysis, collaborators shipped samples as frozen whole blood, isolated PBMCs, or DNA extracted from either of those sample types. Source material: peripheral blood. The chain uses TRBV6-1 and TRBJ1-1; TRBD1 lines up with 10 middle nucleotides. The source of this sequence is a man younger than 35 who had recovered from COVID-19. Read as DNA, the sequence is TGTGCCAGCAGTGAAGGCTGGACAGGGGGCACTGAAGCTTTCTTT. The resulting protein is CASSEGWTGGTEAFF.